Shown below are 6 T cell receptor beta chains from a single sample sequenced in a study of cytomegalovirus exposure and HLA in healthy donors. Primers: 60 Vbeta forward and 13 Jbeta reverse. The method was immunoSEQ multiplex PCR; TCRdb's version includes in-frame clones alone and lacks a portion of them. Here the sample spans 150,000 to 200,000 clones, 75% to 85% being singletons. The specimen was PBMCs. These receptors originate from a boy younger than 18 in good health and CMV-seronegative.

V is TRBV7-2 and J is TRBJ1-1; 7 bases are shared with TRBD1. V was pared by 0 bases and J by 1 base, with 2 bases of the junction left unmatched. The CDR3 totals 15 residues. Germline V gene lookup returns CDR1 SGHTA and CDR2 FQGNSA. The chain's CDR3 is CASSLATGRNTEAFF. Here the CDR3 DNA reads TGTGCCAGCAGCTTAGCGACAGGGAGGAACACTGAAGCTTTCTTT.

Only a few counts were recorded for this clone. The CDR3 bases are TGTGCCAGCAGTCGACAGGTGGCCGTTTCCTCCTATAATTCACCCCTCCACTTT. Protein sequence: CASSRQVAVSSYNSPLHF. The chain couples TRBV7-2 to TRBJ1-6; tentative D call: TRBD1 (6 bases). V was cut by 6 bases and J by 0 bases, with 18 bases left in between. Per germline, CDR1 SGHTA and CDR2 FQGNSA. This CDR3 is 18 amino acids long.

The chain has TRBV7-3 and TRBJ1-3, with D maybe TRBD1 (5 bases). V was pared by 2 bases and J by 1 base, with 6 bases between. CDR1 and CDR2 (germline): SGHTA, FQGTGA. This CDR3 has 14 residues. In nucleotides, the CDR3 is TGTGCCAGCAGCTTACAGGGATCTGGAAACACCATATATTTT. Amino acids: CASSLQGSGNTIYF. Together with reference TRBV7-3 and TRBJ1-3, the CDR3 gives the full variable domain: GAGVSQTPSNKVTEKGKYVELRCDPISGHTALYWYRQSLGQGPEFLIYFQGTGAADDSGLPNDRFFAVRPEGSVSTLKIQRTERGDSAVYLCASSLQGSGNTIYFGEGSWLTVV.

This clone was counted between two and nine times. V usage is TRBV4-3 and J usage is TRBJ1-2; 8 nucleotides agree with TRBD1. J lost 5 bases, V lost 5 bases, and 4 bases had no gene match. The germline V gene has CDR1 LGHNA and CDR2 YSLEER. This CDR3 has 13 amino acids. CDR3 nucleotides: TGCGCCAGCAGCTCCGACAGGGGTTATGGCTACACCTTC. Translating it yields CASSSDRGYGYTF.

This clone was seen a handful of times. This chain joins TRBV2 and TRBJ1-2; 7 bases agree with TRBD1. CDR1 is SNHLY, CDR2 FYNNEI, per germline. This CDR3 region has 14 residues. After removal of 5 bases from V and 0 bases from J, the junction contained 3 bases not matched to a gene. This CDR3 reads CASSYRGSNYGYTF. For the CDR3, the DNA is TGTGCCAGCAGTTACAGGGGATCTAACTATGGCTACACCTTC.

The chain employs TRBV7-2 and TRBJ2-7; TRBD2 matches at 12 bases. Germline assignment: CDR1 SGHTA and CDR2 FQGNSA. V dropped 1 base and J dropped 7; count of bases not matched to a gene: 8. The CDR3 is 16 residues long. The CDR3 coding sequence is TGTGCCAGCAGCTTAGTCGCTAGCGGGAGGGCCGGAGAGCAGTACTTC. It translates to CASSLVASGRAGEQYF.